The 2 T cell receptor beta chains below all came from one sample that was sequenced in a study of beta chain features in type 1 diabetes. Reverse transcription of all isolated RNA meant that expressed TCRB transcripts were sequenced. The repertoire was sequenced with immunoSEQ multiplex PCR; TCRdb's copy has only in-frame clones and lacks some. The profile covers about 300,000 clones, with approximately 8.1% appearing a single time and more than 0.8% taken by the ten largest. The sequenced material came from central memory CD4+ T cells from blood. All receptors derive from a woman aged 18-29 years in good health.

The chain employs TRBV6-5 and TRBJ2-3, with TRBD1 matching over 7 bases. Germline V lookup: CDR1 MNHEY, CDR2 SVGAGI. V shed 5 bases, J shed 0 bases, and the junction held 2 bases outside the gene matches. This CDR3 comprises 14 residues. As DNA, the CDR3 is TGTGCCAGCAGTAAACAGGGGAGCACAGATACGCAGTATTTT. Protein sequence: CASSKQGSTDTQYF.

V and J are TRBV19 and TRBJ2-4; 8 nucleotides agree with TRBD2. V was pared by 5 bases and J by 9 bases, with 6 bases of the junction left unmatched. The length of the CDR3 is 13 residues. The germline V gene encodes CDR1 LNHDA and CDR2 SQIVND (reference sequence). The CDR3 DNA reads as TGTGCCAGTAGTTGGACACGGGAGGGCATTCAGTACTTC. Amino acids: CASSWTREGIQYF.